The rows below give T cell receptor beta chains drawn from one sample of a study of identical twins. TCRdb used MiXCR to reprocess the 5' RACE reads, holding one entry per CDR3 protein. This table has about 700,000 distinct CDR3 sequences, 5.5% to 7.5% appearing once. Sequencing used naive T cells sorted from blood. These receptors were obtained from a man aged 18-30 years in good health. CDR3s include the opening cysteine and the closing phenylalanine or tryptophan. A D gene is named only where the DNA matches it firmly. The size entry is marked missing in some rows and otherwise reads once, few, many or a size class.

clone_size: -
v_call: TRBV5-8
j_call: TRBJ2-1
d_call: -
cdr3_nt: TGTGCCAGCAGCCAGTCCCCAAATGAGCAGTTCTTC
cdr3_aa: CASSQSPNEQFF

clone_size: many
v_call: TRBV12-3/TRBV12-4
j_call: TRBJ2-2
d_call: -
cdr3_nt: TGTGCCAGCAGTTTCGGTGGTTTAATCACCGGGGAGCTGTTTTTT
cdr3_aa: CASSFGGLITGELFF

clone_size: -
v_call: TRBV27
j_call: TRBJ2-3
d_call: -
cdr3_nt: TGTGCCAGCGCCAGGACATTAGATACGCAGTATTTT
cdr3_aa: CASARTLDTQYF

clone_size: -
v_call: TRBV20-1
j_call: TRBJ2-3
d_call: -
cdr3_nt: TGCAGTGCATATCGGGCGACTCACACAGATACGCAGTATTTT
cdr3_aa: CSAYRATHTDTQYF

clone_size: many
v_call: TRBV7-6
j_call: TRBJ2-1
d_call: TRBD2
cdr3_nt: TGTGCCAGCAGTCCGACTAGCGGGTTAGGCAATGAGCAGTTCTTC
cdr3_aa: CASSPTSGLGNEQFF

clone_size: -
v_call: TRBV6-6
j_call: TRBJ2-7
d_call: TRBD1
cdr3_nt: TGTGCCAGCACTGGGACAGGGGACTACGAGCAGTACTTC
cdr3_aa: CASTGTGDYEQYF

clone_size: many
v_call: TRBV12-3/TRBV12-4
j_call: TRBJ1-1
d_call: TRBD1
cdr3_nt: TGTGCCAGCAGTTTTGCCACAGGGGGCACTGAAGCTTTCTTT
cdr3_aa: CASSFATGGTEAFF

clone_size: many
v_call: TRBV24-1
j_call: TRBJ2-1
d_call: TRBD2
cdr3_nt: TGTGCCACCAGTGGGGCTAGCGGGAGGAATGAGCAGTTCTTC
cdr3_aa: CATSGASGRNEQFF

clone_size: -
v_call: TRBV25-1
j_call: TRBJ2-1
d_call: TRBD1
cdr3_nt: TGTGCCAGCAGAGGACAGGGGGCCTACAATGAGCAGTTCTTC
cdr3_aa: CASRGQGAYNEQFF

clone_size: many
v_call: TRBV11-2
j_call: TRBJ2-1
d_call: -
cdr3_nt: TGTGCCAGCAGCCAGGTGGGGCGGAAGCACTACAATGAGCAGTTCTTC
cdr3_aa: CASSQVGRKHYNEQFF

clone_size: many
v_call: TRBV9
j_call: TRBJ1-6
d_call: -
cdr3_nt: TGTGCCAGCAGCGTAGGTCAAGGGCCGGGACTCCTCCACTTT
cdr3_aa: CASSVGQGPGLLHF

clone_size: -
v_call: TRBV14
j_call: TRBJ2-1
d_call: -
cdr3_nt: TGTGCCAGCAGCCTTCGCGGGAAGGGATCATTTGAGCAGTTCTTC
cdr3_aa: CASSLRGKGSFEQFF

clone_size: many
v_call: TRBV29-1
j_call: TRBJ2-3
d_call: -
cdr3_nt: TGCAGCGTTCTGAGGGCCGGCTCAGATACGCAGTATTTT
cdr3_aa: CSVLRAGSDTQYF

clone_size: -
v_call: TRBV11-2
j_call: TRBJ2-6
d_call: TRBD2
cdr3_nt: TGTGCCAGCAGGCCGGGACTAGCGGGAGGTGCTGGGGCCAACGTCCTGACTTTC
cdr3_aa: CASRPGLAGGAGANVLTF

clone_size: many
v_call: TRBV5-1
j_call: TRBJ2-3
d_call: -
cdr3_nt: TGCGCCAGCACCCCACAGGGCGCATCAGATACGCAGTATTTT
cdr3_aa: CASTPQGASDTQYF

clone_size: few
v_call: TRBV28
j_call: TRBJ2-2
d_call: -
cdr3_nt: TGTGCCAGCAAGGCTAGCGTCCCCGGGGAGCTGTTTTTT
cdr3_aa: CASKASVPGELFF

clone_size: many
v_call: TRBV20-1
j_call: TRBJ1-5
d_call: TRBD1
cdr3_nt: TGCAGTGCTCGGGACAGGTCGGCTAATCAGCCCCAGCATTTT
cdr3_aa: CSARDRSANQPQHF

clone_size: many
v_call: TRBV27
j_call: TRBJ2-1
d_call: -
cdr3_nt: TGTGCCAGCGGAGAGGGCGGGACCTACAATGAGCAGTTCTTC
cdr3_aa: CASGEGGTYNEQFF

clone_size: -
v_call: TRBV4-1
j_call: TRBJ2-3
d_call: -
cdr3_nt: TGCGCCAGCAGCCAAGTGGGATCTCCCGCAGATACGCAGTATTTT
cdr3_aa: CASSQVGSPADTQYF

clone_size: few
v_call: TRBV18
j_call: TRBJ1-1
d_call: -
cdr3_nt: TGTGCCAGCTCACGAAATGGGGGGCGCCTGAACACTGAAGCTTTCTTT
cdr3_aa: CASSRNGGRLNTEAFF

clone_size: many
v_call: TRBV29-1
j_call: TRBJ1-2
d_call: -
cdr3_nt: TGCAGCTCGCCGGGGGCGAATGGCTACACCTTC
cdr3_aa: CSSPGANGYTF

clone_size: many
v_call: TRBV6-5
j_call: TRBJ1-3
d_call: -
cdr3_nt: TGTGCCAGCAGTTACGAAAGGGACACTGGAAACACCATATATTTT
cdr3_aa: CASSYERDTGNTIYF

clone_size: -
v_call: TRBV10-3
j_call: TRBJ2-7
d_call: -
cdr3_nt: TGTGCCGCGAGCAACAGGGTCGGGGGGAACGAGCAGTACTTC
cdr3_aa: CAASNRVGGNEQYF

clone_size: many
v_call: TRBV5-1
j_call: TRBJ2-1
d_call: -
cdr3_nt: TGCGCCAGCAGCTTGGCGAGGGAGGCCTACAATGAGCAGTTCTTC
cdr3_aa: CASSLAREAYNEQFF

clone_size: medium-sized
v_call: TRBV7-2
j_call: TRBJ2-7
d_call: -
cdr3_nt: TGTGCCAGCAGCTCGCCTGATTCCTACGAGCAGTACTTC
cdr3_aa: CASSSPDSYEQYF

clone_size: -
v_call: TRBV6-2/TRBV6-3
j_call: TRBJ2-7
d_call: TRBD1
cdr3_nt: TGTGCCAGCAGTCGGGGACAGGGGGTAACCTACGAGCAGTACTTC
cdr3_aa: CASSRGQGVTYEQYF

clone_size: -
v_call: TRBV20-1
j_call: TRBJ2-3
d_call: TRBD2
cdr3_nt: TGCAGTGCTTCGCGGGAGGCGGATACGCAGTATTTT
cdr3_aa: CSASREADTQYF

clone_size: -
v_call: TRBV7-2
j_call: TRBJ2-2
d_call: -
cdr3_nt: TGTGCCAGCAGTACATCGAACACCGGGGAGCTGTTTTTT
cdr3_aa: CASSTSNTGELFF

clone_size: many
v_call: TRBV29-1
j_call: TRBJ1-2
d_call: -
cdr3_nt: TGCAGCGTTGAAAAGACTGGACTCGGCTACACCTTC
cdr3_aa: CSVEKTGLGYTF

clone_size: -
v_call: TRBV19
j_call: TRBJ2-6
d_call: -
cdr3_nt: TGTGCCAGTAGTATAGGGAGGGTTGGGGCCAACGTCCTGACTTTC
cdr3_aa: CASSIGRVGANVLTF

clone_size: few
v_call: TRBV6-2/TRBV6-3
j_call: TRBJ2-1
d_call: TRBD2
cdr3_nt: TGTGCCAGCAGTTACTATTTAGCGGGAGGGTACAATGAGCAGTTCTTC
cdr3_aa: CASSYYLAGGYNEQFF

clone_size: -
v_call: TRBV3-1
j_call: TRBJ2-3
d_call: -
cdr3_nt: TGTGCCAGCAGCCTCAGGACGGCCGGCAGGCTGCAGTATTTT
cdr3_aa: CASSLRTAGRLQYF

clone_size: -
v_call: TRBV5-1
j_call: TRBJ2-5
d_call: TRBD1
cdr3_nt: TGCGCCAGCAGCTTACAGGGGGAGTTGGGAGAGACCCAGTACTTC
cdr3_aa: CASSLQGELGETQYF

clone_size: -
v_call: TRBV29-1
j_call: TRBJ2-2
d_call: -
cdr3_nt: TGCAGCGTTCCGGGTACGAACACCGGGGAGCTGTTTTTT
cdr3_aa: CSVPGTNTGELFF

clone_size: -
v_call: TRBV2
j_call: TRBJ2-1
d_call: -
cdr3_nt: TGTGCCAGCAGGGACAAGCCTCGGCCCGGGGACAATGAGCAGTTCTTC
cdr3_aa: CASRDKPRPGDNEQFF

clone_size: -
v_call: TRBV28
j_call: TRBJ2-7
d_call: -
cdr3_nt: TGTGCCAGCAGTTTATGGACCGGGGGCGAGCAGTACTTC
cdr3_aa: CASSLWTGGEQYF

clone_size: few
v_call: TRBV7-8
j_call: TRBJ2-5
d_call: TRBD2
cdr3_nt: TGTGCCAGCAGCCCCGAAGGACTAGCGGGGAGGGCAGGCACCCAGTACTTC
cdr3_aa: CASSPEGLAGRAGTQYF

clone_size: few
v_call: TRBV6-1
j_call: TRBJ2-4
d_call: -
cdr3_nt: TGTGCCAGCACGGTAGGCAGGGCCAAAAACATTCAGTACTTC
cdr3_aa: CASTVGRAKNIQYF

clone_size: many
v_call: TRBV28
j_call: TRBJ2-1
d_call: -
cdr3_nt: TGTGCCAGCAGTATCCGGGGCCGGGGGGAGCAGTTCTTC
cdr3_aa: CASSIRGRGEQFF

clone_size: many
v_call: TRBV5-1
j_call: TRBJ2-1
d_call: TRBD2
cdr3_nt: TGCGCCAGCAGCCAGGGACTATCCTACAATGAGCAGTTCTTC
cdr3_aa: CASSQGLSYNEQFF

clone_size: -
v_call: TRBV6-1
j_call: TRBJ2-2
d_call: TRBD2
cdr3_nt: TGTGCCAGTGGAGCGGGAGCGGGGAACACCGGGGAGCTGTTTTTT
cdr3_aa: CASGAGAGNTGELFF

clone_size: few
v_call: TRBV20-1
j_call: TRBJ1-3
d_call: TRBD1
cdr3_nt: TGCAGTGCTAGGGCCGGACAGGGGGCAAACACCATATATTTT
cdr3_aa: CSARAGQGANTIYF

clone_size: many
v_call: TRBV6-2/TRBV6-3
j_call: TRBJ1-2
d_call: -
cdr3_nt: TGTGCCAGCAGTTATGTGGGAGTTGGTGGCTACACCTTC
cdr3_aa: CASSYVGVGGYTF

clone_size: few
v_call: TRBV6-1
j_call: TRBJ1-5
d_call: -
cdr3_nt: TGTGCCAGCAGTGAGGGGCAGGGGCCACAGCCCCAGCATTTT
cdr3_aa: CASSEGQGPQPQHF

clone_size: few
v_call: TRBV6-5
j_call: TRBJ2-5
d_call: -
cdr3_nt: TGTGCCAGCAGTTATGGCAGTGAGACCCAGTACTTC
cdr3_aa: CASSYGSETQYF